The subject of this entry is one T cell receptor beta chain. Its antigen is not known. This entry belongs to a study of CD4 T cells in relation to SARS-CoV-2 and coronaviruses. Study conclusions and caveats: Monoreactive clones expanded significantly more to SARS-CoV-2 than crossreactive clones did.

This CDR3 is 16 amino acids long. The germline gives CDR1 SGHTA, CDR2 FQGNSA. The V and J ends lost 5 bases and 5 bases, in that order; junction bases with no gene match: 10. Before the COVID-19 pandemic, during about 2011-2018, CD4+ T cells were taken from unexposed donors. Isolation of CD4+ T cells took place after less than 11 days in culture. The data were produced by immunoSEQ multiplex PCR, yet TCRdb's version contains in-frame clones alone and is incomplete. Here the sample spans about 30,000 clones, around 80% being singletons. The chain links TRBV7-2 to TRBJ1-2, with 11 bases identical to TRBD1. Material: CD4+ T cells from PBMCs, cultured in vitro. The source is a human donor in good health. The chain's CDR3 is CASSGQGAALGYGYTF. The CDR3 DNA sequence: TGTGCCAGCAGCGGACAGGGGGCGGCCTTAGGGTATGGCTACACCTTC.